These 7 T cell receptor beta chains originate from one sample sequenced in a study of T-cell reconstitution after alpha-beta-depleted transplantation in children. Preparing the TCRbeta library involved the use of unique molecular identifiers. MiXCR, applied by TCRdb to the PCR reads, yields one record per CDR3 protein. The table has hundreds of thousands of distinct CDR3 sequences, roughly 10% seen once. This material consisted of peripheral blood, taken 180 days after TCRalphabeta/CD19-depleted stem cell transplant. The source is a male patient aged 2 to 9 who had a stem cell transplant for chronic granulomatous disease, so the T cells may come from the graft donor.

There are many counts of this clonotype. The V and J genes are TRBV20-1 and TRBJ2-3; 10 bases line up with TRBD2. J lost 4 bases, V lost 7 bases, and 8 bases had no gene match. The CDR3 consists of 14 residues. Germline-derived CDR1 and CDR2 are DFQATT and SNEGSKA (reference sequence). The CDR3 DNA reads as TGCAGTGGTCAGCTAGCGGGAGCGGCAGATACGCAGTATTTT. The encoded protein is CSGQLAGAADTQYF.

This clonotype was detected many times. This chain uses TRBV20-1 with TRBJ2-3; TRBD2 matches at 10 bases. Looked up from germline, CDR1 is DFQATT and CDR2 is SNEGSKA (reference sequence). CDR3 length: 13 residues. Losses at the gene ends were 6 bases for V and 2 bases for J; bases not matched to a gene: 2. CDR3 nucleotide sequence: TGCAGTGCCCTAGCGGGAGTCACAGATACGCAGTATTTT. Its translation is CSALAGVTDTQYF.

In this sample, this clonotype turned up many times. As DNA, the CDR3 is TGTGCCAGCAGCCATTGGGGGGCAGGCGTTACCTACGAGCAGTACTTC. Residues: CASSHWGAGVTYEQYF. V is TRBV3-1 and J is TRBJ2-7; D assignment may be TRBD1 or TRBD2 (6 bases each). CDR3 length: 16 amino acids. V was trimmed by 3 bases and J by 2 bases, leaving 17 bases between them. Per the germline V gene, CDR1 is LGHDT and CDR2 is YNNKEL (reference sequence).

The gene calls are TRBV4-2 and TRBJ2-2; 9 positions match TRBD2. Looked up from germline, CDR1 is LGHNA and CDR2 is YNFKEQ. The junction had 3 bases not matched to a gene; V was cut back by 4 bases and J by 3 bases. The CDR3 extends over 15 amino acids. CDR3 nucleotides: TGTGCCAGCAGCCTCCTAGCGGGGTACACCGGGGAGCTGTTTTTT. It translates to CASSLLAGYTGELFF.

This clonotype occurred many times. The V gene is TRBV5-1, the J gene TRBJ1-1, with D tentatively TRBD1 (5 bases). The CDR3 loop spans 14 amino acids. Germline CDR1 is SGHRS and CDR2 is YFSETQ. Trimming removed 0 bases at V and 11 bases at J, with 17 bases between. CDR3 nucleotide sequence: TGCGCCAGCAGCTTGGCGGGGGAAAGGATCGGGGCTTTCTTT. Residues: CASSLAGERIGAFF.

This clonotype was counted many times. The chain uses TRBV12-3 or TRBV12-4 and TRBJ1-5; D gene uncertain. Trimming took 1 base from V and 0 from J, leaving 4 bases between them. The CDR3 runs 14 residues. As DNA, the CDR3 is TGTGCCAGCAGTTTAGGGGATAGCAATCAGCCCCAGCATTTT. Encoded protein: CASSLGDSNQPQHF.

This clonotype was counted ten times or more. The rearrangement uses TRBV20-1 and TRBJ2-7; the match to TRBD2 covers 15 bases. Losses at the gene ends were 0 bases for V and 4 bases for J; bases not matched to a gene: 1. The CDR3 covers 15 residues. Germline V gene data show CDR1 as DFQATT and CDR2 as SNEGSKA (reference sequence). CDR3 sequence: CSARDGTSGRYEQYF. CDR3 nucleotide sequence: TGCAGTGCTAGAGATGGGACTAGCGGGAGGTACGAGCAGTACTTC.